The following is a T cell receptor (beta chain) sequence with its context. Antigen unknown. V lost 2 bases and J lost 9, with 13 bases in between. Germline CDR1 reads SGHDN; CDR2 reads FVKESK. The CDR3 length is 13 residues. These data are taken from a study of T cell responses to AZD1222 COVID-19 vaccine. Broader study findings: With two AZD1222 doses given, Spike-specific TCR breadth and depth both rose. Baseline serostatus was positive in only six AZD1222 recipients. Most donors were white British, females outnumbered males, and clonal diversity was possibly underestimated. In all cases, repertoires were sampled only after the peak T cell response.

Repertoires were generated with immunoSEQ multiplex PCR, while TCRdb's copy carries only in-frame clones and drops some. Among around 99,000 clones, approximately 90% were seen once, and the ten largest hold roughly 7%. The sequence was obtained from an adult in good health. The V and J genes are TRBV14 and TRBJ1-1, with D hard to call. Sequencing used peripheral blood, obtained on day 0 of AZD1222 vaccination. The CDR3 region has the DNA TGTGCCAGCAGCCAATTAAGTGCCAGCCAAGCTTTCTTT. This codes for CASSQLSASQAFF. The full variable domain, its missing parts supplied by reference TRBV14 and TRBJ1-1, is EAGVTQFPSHSVIEKGQTVTLRCDPISGHDNLYWYRRVMGKEIKFLLHFVKESKQDESGMPNNRFLAERTGGTYSTLKVQPAELEDSGVYFCASSQLSASQAFFGQGTRLTVV.